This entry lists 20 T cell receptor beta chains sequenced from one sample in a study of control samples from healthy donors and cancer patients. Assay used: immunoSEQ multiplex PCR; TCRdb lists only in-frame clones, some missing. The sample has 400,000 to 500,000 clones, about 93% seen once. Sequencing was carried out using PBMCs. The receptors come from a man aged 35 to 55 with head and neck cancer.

The CDR3 loop is CASRGQQARVYEQYF. CDR3 DNA: TGCGCCAGCAGGGGACAGCAAGCCCGCGTCTACGAGCAGTACTTC. The chain has TRBV10-2 and TRBJ2-7, with 7 bases that match TRBD1. The junction had 11 bases not matched to a gene; V was cut back by 6 bases and J by 3 bases. Germline V CDR1 and CDR2: WSHSY, SAAADI. There are 15 residues in the CDR3.

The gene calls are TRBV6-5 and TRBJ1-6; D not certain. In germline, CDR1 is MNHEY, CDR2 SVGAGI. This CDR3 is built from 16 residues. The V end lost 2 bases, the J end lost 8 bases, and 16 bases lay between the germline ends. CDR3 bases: TGTGCCAGCAGTTACCTAGCTTCGCTGCGGTATTCACCCCTCCACTTT. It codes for CASSYLASLRYSPLHF.

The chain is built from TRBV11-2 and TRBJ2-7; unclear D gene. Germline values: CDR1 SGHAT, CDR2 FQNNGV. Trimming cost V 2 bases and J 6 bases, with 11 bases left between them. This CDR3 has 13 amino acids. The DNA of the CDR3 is TGTGCCAGCAGCTTACGAAGTTTGGCCGAGCAGTACTTC. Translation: CASSLRSLAEQYF.

The CDR3 reads CASSLGQGPTDTQYF. The DNA for the CDR3 is TGTGCCAGCAGCTTAGGACAGGGTCCCACAGATACGCAGTATTTT. The rearrangement joins TRBV7-2 to TRBJ2-3; 7 bases fit TRBD1. The CDR3 is 15 residues long. V lost 1 base, J lost 2 bases, and 3 bases stayed unmatched. Germline V CDR1 and CDR2: SGHTA, FQGNSA.

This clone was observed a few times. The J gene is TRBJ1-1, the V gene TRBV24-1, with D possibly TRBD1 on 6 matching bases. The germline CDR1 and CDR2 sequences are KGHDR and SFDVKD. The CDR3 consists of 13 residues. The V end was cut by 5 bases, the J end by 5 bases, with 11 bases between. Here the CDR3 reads CATSGPGQTEAFF. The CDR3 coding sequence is TGTGCCACCAGTGGTCCAGGACAGACTGAAGCTTTCTTT.

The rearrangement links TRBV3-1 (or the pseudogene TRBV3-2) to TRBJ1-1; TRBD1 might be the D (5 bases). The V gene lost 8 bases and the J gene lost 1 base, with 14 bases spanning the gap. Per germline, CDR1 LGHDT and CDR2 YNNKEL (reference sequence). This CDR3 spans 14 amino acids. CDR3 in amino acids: CASCWGSGNTEAFF. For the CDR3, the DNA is TGTGCCAGCTGTTGGGGGTCTGGGAACACTGAAGCTTTCTTT.

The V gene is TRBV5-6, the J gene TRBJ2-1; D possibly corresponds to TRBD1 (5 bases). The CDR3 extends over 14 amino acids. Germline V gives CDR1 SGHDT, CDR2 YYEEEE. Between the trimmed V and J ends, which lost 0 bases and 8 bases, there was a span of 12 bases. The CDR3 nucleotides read TGTGCCAGCAGCTTGGAATCCGTGGGGCATGAGCAGTTCTTC. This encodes CASSLESVGHEQFF.

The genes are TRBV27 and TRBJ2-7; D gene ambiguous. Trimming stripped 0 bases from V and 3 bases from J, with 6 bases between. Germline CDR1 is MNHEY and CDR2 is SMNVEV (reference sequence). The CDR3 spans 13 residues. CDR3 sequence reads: CASSLSMGYEQYF. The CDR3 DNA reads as TGTGCCAGCAGTTTATCGATGGGCTACGAGCAGTACTTC.

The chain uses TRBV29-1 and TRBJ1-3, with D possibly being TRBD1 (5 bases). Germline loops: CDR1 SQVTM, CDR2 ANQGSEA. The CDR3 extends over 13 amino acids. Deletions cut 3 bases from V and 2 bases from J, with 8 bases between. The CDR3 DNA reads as TGCAGCGTTGACGCAGGGACTGGAAACACCATATATTTT. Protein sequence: CSVDAGTGNTIYF.

CDR3: CASSPGTGLWEQYF. CDR3 in DNA: TGTGCCAGCAGCCCTGGGACAGGTTTGTGGGAGCAGTACTTC. The chain recombines TRBV7-2 with TRBJ2-7, with 8 positions matching TRBD1. In germline, CDR1 is SGHTA, CDR2 FQGNSA. Losses at the gene ends were 5 bases for V and 7 bases for J; bases not matched to a gene: 10. The CDR3 length is 14 residues. The full variable domain, in which reference TRBV7-2 and TRBJ2-7 provide the parts outside the CDR3, is GAGVSQSPSNKVTEKGKDVELRCDPISGHTALYWYRQSLGQGLEFLIYFQGNSAPDKSGLPSDRFSAERTGGSVSTLTIQRTQQEDSAVYLCASSPGTGLWEQYFGPGTRLTVT.

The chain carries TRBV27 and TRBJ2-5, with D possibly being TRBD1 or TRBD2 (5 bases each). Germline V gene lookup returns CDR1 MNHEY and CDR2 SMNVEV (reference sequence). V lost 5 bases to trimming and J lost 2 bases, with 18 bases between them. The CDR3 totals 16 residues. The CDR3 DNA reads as TGTGCCAGCAGTCTCGTCTCGGGGCTCCCTCAAGAGACCCAGTACTTC. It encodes CASSLVSGLPQETQYF.

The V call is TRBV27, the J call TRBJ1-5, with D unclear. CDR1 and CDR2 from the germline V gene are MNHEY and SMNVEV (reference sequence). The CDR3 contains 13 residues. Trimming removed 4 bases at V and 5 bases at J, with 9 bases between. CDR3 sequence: CASSWGWDQPQHF. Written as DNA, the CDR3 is TGTGCCAGCAGTTGGGGTTGGGATCAGCCCCAGCATTTT.

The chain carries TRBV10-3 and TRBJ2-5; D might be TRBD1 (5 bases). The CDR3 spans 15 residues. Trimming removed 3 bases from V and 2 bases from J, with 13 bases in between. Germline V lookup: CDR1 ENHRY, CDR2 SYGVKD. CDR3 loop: CAISDGAGNQETQYF. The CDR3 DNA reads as TGTGCCATCAGTGACGGAGCAGGGAATCAAGAGACCCAGTACTTC.

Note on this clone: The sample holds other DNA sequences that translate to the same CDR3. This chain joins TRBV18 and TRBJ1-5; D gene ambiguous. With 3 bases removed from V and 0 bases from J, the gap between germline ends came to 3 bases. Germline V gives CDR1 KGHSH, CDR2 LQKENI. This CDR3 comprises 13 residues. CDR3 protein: CASSPHSNQPQHF. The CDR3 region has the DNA TGTGCCAGCTCACCCCATAGCAATCAGCCCCAGCATTTT.

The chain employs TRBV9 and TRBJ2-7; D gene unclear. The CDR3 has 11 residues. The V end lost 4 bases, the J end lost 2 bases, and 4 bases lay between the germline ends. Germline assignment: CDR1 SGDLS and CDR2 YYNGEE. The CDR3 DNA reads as TGTGCCAGCAGCCCCCCCTACGAGCAGTACTTC. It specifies CASSPPYEQYF.

This chain's CDR3 is CASSDRGVGNQPQHF. The CDR3 nucleotides are TGTGCCAGCAGTGACCGTGGAGTAGGCAATCAGCCCCAGCATTTT. The chain uses TRBV6-1 and TRBJ1-5; D unresolved. The CDR3 has 15 amino acids. Per the germline V gene, CDR1 is MNHNS and CDR2 is SASEGT. V was cut by 3 bases and J by 2 bases, with 11 bases left in between.

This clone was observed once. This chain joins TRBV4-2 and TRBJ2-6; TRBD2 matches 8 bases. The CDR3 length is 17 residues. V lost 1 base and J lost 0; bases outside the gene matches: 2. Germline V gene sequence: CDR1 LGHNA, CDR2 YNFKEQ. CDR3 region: CASSQAAGGSGANVLTF. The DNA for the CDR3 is TGTGCCAGCAGCCAAGCCGCGGGGGGCTCTGGGGCCAACGTCCTGACTTTC.

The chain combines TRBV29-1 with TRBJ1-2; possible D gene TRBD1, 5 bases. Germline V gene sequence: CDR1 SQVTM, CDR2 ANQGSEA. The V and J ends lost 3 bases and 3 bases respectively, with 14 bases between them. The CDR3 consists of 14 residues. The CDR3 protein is CSVDAGPGDYGYTF. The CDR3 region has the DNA TGCAGCGTTGACGCAGGCCCGGGGGACTATGGCTACACCTTC.

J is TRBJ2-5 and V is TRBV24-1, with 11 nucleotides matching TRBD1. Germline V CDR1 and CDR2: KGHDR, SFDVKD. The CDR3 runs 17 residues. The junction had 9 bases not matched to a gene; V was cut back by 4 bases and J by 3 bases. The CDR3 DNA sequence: TGTGCCACCAGTGACCGGACAGGGGGCGCCCGGGAAGAGACCCAGTACTTC. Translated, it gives CATSDRTGGAREETQYF.

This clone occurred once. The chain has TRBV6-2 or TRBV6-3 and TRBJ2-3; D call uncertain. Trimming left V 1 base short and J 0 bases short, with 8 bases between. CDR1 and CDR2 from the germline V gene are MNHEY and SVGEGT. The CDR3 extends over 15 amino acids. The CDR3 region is CASSYLADSTDTQYF. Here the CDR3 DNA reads TGTGCCAGCAGTTACTTGGCGGATAGCACAGATACGCAGTATTTT.